These 20 T cell receptor beta chains originate from one sample sequenced in a study of T cells in localized non-small cell lung cancer. Here immunoSEQ multiplex PCR was the method, and the copy in TCRdb shows in-frame clones only, minus some. This table has some 30,000 clones, roughly nine tenths appearing once. Source: PBMCs, taken before any cancer treatment. Every receptor here comes from a man between 40 and 69 years old with stage II lung adenocarcinoma.

CDR3 protein: CASSYGDSNQPQHF. CDR3 coding DNA: TGTGCCAGCAGTTATGGGGATAGCAATCAGCCCCAGCATTTT. This rearrangement joins TRBV27 to TRBJ1-5; D unresolved. The CDR3 runs to 14 residues. Germline CDR1 reads MNHEY; CDR2 reads SMNVEV (reference sequence). V lost 4 bases and J lost 0, with 7 bases in between.

The V call is TRBV27, the J call TRBJ2-4, with D perhaps given as TRBD1 or TRBD2 (5 bases each). Germline loops: CDR1 MNHEY, CDR2 SMNVEV (reference sequence). This CDR3 region has 17 residues. The ends were cut back, 6 bases at V and 2 bases at J, with 20 bases in the middle. CDR3 nucleotides: TGTGCCAGCAGCGCTCTGGGGGTGGAAGGGCCCAAAAACATTCAGTACTTC. Its translation is CASSALGVEGPKNIQYF.

The J gene is TRBJ2-3, the V gene TRBV6-5; no clear D. Trimming removed 0 bases at V and 0 bases at J, with 4 bases between. CDR3 length: 14 residues. Germline lookup yields CDR1 MNHEY and CDR2 SVGAGI. The CDR3 nucleotides are TGTGCCAGCAGTTACTCGGCGAGCACAGATACGCAGTATTTT. This sequence encodes CASSYSASTDTQYF.

V and J are TRBV30 and TRBJ1-4; D gene ambiguous. The length of the CDR3 is 12 residues. Germline V gene lookup returns CDR1 GTSNPN and CDR2 SVGIG (reference sequence). The V and J ends lost 5 bases and 8 bases respectively, with 12 bases between them. The CDR3 DNA reads as TGTGCCTGGTCTGGTCGCGGGGAAAAACTGTTTTTT. Its protein is CAWSGRGEKLFF.

The chain recombines TRBV27 with TRBJ1-6; no firm D call. The germline V gene has CDR1 MNHEY and CDR2 SMNVEV (reference sequence). The CDR3 sequence is 17 residues long. Trimming removed 4 bases at V and 0 bases at J, with 13 bases between. The CDR3 loop reads CASSSGSMSSYNSPLHF. For the CDR3, the DNA is TGTGCCAGCAGTTCGGGATCTATGAGCTCCTATAATTCACCCCTCCACTTT.

V gene TRBV27 combines with J gene TRBJ2-7; possibly TRBD2 for D (6 bases). Per germline, CDR1 MNHEY and CDR2 SMNVEV (reference sequence). The CDR3 covers 13 residues. Trimming took 7 bases from V and 7 from J, leaving 17 bases between them. In nucleotides, the CDR3 is TGTGCCAGCAAGTCCTACGGGGGACTGGAGCAGTACTTC. Amino acid sequence: CASKSYGGLEQYF.

This chain joins TRBV5-1 and TRBJ1-1, with TRBD1 matching 8 bases. Losses at the gene ends were 4 bases for V and 0 bases for J; bases not matched to a gene: 8. Germline V gene data show CDR1 as SGHRS and CDR2 as YFSETQ. The CDR3 loop spans 16 amino acids. CDR3 sequence reads: CASSQTGATLNTEAFF. Written as DNA, the CDR3 is TGCGCCAGCAGCCAGACAGGGGCAACCCTGAACACTGAAGCTTTCTTT.

The genes are TRBV7-2 and TRBJ2-5, with a weak D call TRBD1 (6 bases). Germline CDR1 is SGHTA and CDR2 is FQGNSA. The CDR3 runs to 16 residues. The V end was cut by 5 bases, the J end by 1 base, with 17 bases between. The CDR3 coding sequence is TGTGCCAGCAGCGATATAACGGGACATATCCAAGAGACCCAGTACTTC. Protein sequence: CASSDITGHIQETQYF. Filled out from reference TRBV7-2 and TRBJ2-5, the complete variable domain reads GAGVSQSPSNKVTEKGKDVELRCDPISGHTALYWYRQSLGQGLEFLIYFQGNSAPDKSGLPSDRFSAERTGGSVSTLTIQRTQQEDSAVYLCASSDITGHIQETQYFGPGTRLLVL.

The genes are TRBV18 and TRBJ2-2; D is unresolved. CDR1 is KGHSH and CDR2 is LQKENI in the germline V gene. This CDR3 region has 15 residues. Trimming shortened V by 3 bases and J by 4 bases, and 12 bases separated the two germline ends. The CDR3 nucleotides are TGTGCCAGCTCACCTGGGCCGGTGGGCACCGGGGAGCTGTTTTTT. It is translated as CASSPGPVGTGELFF.

The V call is TRBV4-1, the J call TRBJ2-3; no definite D call. This CDR3 is 14 amino acids long. Germline V CDR1 and CDR2: MGHRA, YSYEKL. Trimming pared 3 bases from V and 2 bases from J, leaving 9 bases between. CDR3 sequence: CASSQTDLTDTQYF. In DNA form, the CDR3 reads TGCGCCAGCAGCCAGACGGACCTCACAGATACGCAGTATTTT.

The chain recombines TRBV7-2 with TRBJ2-2; D remains unclear. The CDR3 consists of 14 residues. V shed 1 base and J shed 0 bases, with 3 bases lying between them. The germline V gene encodes CDR1 SGHTA and CDR2 FQGNSA. The CDR3 region is CASSLGTNTGELFF. The CDR3 DNA reads TGTGCCAGCAGCTTAGGGACGAACACCGGGGAGCTGTTTTTT. Supplemented by reference TRBV7-2 and TRBJ2-2, the full variable domain reads GAGVSQSPSNKVTEKGKDVELRCDPISGHTALYWYRQSLGQGLEFLIYFQGNSAPDKSGLPSDRFSAERTGGSVSTLTIQRTQQEDSAVYLCASSLGTNTGELFFGEGSRLTVL.

The genes are TRBV6-1 and TRBJ2-3; weak D call: TRBD2 (6 bases). The ends were cut back, 2 bases at V and 3 bases at J, with 12 bases in the middle. CDR3 size: 15 residues. Germline CDR1 MNHNS, CDR2 SASEGT. The CDR3 protein is CASSERGGMTDTQYF. DNA for the CDR3: TGTGCCAGCAGTGAACGAGGAGGGATGACAGATACGCAGTATTTT.

The chain couples TRBV7-2 to TRBJ2-7; 12 nucleotides agree with TRBD1. The CDR3 has 14 residues. The V and J ends lost 6 bases and 6 bases, in that order; junction bases with no gene match: 6. Germline CDR1 and CDR2: SGHTA and FQGNSA. CDR3 loop: CASRTGTGGGEQYF. CDR3 DNA sequence: TGTGCCAGCAGGACCGGGACAGGGGGCGGCGAGCAGTACTTC.

The chain's CDR3 is CASSSHTGQRVGGETQYF. The CDR3 DNA follows: TGTGCCAGCAGCTCTCATACGGGACAAAGGGTAGGGGGAGAGACCCAGTACTTC. The chain couples TRBV11-3 to TRBJ2-5, with D possibly being TRBD1 (6 bases). Deletions cut 4 bases from V and 4 bases from J, with 25 bases between. Germline CDR1 is SGHNT and CDR2 is YENEEA. This CDR3 has 18 residues. The whole variable domain, remainder taken from reference TRBV11-3 and TRBJ2-5, is EAGVVQSPRYKIIEKKQPVAFWCNPISGHNTLYWYLQNLGQGPELLIRYENEEAVDDSQLPKDRFSAERLKGVDSTLKIQPAELGDSAVYLCASSSHTGQRVGGETQYFGPGTRLLVL.

The chain uses TRBV5-1 and TRBJ2-5; 8 bases agree with TRBD1. Germline V gives CDR1 SGHRS, CDR2 YFSETQ. The ends lost 2 bases at V and 5 bases at J; junction bases unmatched: 11. CDR3 size: 16 residues. CDR3 coding DNA: TGCGCCAGCAGCTTAGGACAGGGATCCAGGGGGGAGACCCAGTACTTC. This encodes CASSLGQGSRGETQYF.

The chain couples TRBV6-1 to TRBJ1-3; maybe TRBD1 (5 bases). V gave up 3 bases and J gave up 4 bases, with 13 bases separating them. This CDR3 contains 15 residues. Germline CDR1 reads MNHNS; CDR2 reads SASEGT. The CDR3 sequence: CASSEGGTTGNTIYF. The CDR3 DNA is TGTGCCAGCAGTGAGGGGGGGACCACGGGAAACACCATATATTTT.

This chain connects TRBV5-4 to TRBJ2-3; D gene unclear. The V end lost 4 bases, the J end lost 6 bases, and 9 bases lay between the germline ends. Germline assignment: CDR1 SGHNT and CDR2 YYREEE (reference sequence). The CDR3 is 12 residues long. CDR3 sequence: CASSEEVDTQYF. DNA for the CDR3: TGTGCCAGCAGCGAGGAAGTGGATACGCAGTATTTT.

The chain links TRBV6-1 to TRBJ2-1; 9 nucleotides match TRBD2. After removal of 5 bases from V and 8 bases from J, the junction contained 10 bases not matched to a gene. The germline V gene encodes CDR1 MNHNS and CDR2 SASEGT. The CDR3 runs 15 residues. CDR3 sequence reads: CASSPSAGGRDEQFF. CDR3 in DNA: TGTGCCAGCAGTCCCTCAGCGGGAGGAAGGGATGAGCAGTTCTTC.

The gene calls are TRBV11-2 and TRBJ2-1; 10 bases align to TRBD2. This CDR3 contains 20 residues. After removal of 0 bases from V and 1 base from J, the junction contained 12 bases not matched to a gene. Germline V gene sequence: CDR1 SGHAT, CDR2 FQNNGV. The CDR3: CASSLESPSGRWASYNEQFF. The CDR3 region has the DNA TGTGCCAGCAGCTTAGAGTCGCCTAGCGGGAGATGGGCTTCCTACAATGAGCAGTTCTTC.

The chain couples TRBV6-6 to TRBJ1-6; D unresolved. This CDR3 comprises 16 residues. V lost 7 bases and J lost 4, with 17 bases in between. Germline CDR1 reads MNHNY; CDR2 reads SVGAGI (reference sequence). CDR3 region: CASTSREGRYNSPLHF. CDR3 DNA: TGTGCCAGCACTTCGCGGGAAGGACGGTATAATTCACCCCTCCACTTT.